This TCR beta chain stems from a study of CD8 T cells in Susac syndrome. The study's findings and limits: By the study's own acknowledgment, its TCR sequencing and HLA analysis included relatively few individuals.

High-throughput TCR beta sequencing covered peripheral CD8+ and CD4+ T cells. The multiple sclerosis controls consisted of treatment-naive patients with relapsing-remitting disease, either stable or active. The CDR3 has 19 residues. Trimming took 3 bases from V and 4 from J, leaving 28 bases between them. CDR1 and CDR2 from the germline V gene are SGDLS and YYNGEE. Comments on this clonotype: The antigen remains unidentified.

Random-hexamer reverse transcription was applied to roughly 0.5 to 1 ug RNA. Multiplex PCR with immunoSEQ amplified the TCR beta CDR3 across 54 Vbeta and 13 Jbeta. A single record per CDR3 protein comes from TCRdb applying MiXCR to the immunoSEQ multiplex PCR reads. The profile shows around 140,000 distinct CDR3 sequences, roughly 76% of them singletons. The chain combines TRBV9 with TRBJ1-2, with D possibly TRBD1 on 6 matching bases. This sequence originates from a human donor with multiple sclerosis. The sequenced material came from CD8+ T cells from PBMCs. The CDR3 is CASSADWGPDHRGSYGYTF. Written as DNA, the CDR3 is TGTGCCAGCAGCGCTGATTGGGGGCCCGATCACCGAGGCAGCTATGGCTACACCTTC.